This T cell receptor beta chain was identified in a study of T cell changes during pregnancy in multiple sclerosis. V gave up 5 bases and J gave up 4 bases, with 8 bases separating them. The CDR3 sequence is 13 residues long. CDR1 and CDR2 (germline): SEHNR, FQNEAQ (reference sequence). Method: immunoSEQ multiplex PCR; TCRdb's copy keeps in-frame clones and lacks some. In the table there are tens of thousands of clones, 92% of which are singletons. The TCR comes from a female donor in good health, enrolled as a control in a pregnancy study. Source: CD4+ T cells from peripheral blood mononuclear cells, taken in the second trimester of pregnancy. The chain recombines TRBV7-9 with TRBJ1-4; D ambiguous. CDR3 region: CASSPQDNEKLFF. In DNA form, the CDR3 reads TGTGCCAGCAGCCCGCAGGATAATGAAAAACTGTTTTTT.